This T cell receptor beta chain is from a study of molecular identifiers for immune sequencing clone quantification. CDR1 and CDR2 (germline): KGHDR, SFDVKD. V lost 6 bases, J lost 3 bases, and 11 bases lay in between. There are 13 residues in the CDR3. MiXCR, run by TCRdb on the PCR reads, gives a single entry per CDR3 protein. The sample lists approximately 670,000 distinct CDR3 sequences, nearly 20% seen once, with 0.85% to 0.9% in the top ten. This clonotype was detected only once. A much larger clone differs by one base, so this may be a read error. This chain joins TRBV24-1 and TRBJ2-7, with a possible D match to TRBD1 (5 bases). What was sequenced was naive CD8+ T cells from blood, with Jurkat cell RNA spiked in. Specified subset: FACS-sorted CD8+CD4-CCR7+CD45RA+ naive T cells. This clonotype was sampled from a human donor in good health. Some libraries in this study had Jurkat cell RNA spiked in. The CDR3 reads CATSSTGGYEQYF. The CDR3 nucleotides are TGTGCCACCAGTAGCACAGGCGGCTACGAGCAGTACTTC.